The clone carrying this T cell receptor beta chain came up many times. This record comes from a study of regulatory T cells in long-lasting Graves disease. The CDR3 consists of 15 residues. The V segment lost 4 bases and the J segment 3 bases; nucleotides outside the gene matches: 7. CDR1 and CDR2 from the germline V gene are SGHRS and YFSETQ. Building the TCR beta libraries relied on iRepertoire HTBI primers, and CDR3 regions underwent Arm-PCR. Original data processing: From all samples, identification returned over 13 TRBJ and roughly 65 TRBV segments. TCRdb passed the multiplex PCR reads through MiXCR, listing each CDR3 protein once. The V and J calls come from TCRdb's annotation, not from the publication. The sample has hundreds of thousands of distinct CDR3 sequences, roughly 16% seen once. The time point here: newly diagnosed GD, antithyroid drugs for less than 3 months. PBMC-derived RNA was used for the TCR library.

These records were also assigned to another study, of T cells in Graves' hyperthyroidism and ophthalmopathy. In that study: Among thyroid clonotypes expanded above 0.001, most also appeared in blood.

This sample comprised peripheral blood mononuclear cells (PBMCs), obtained at new diagnosis, from a patient treated with antithyroid drugs. The rearrangement links TRBV5-1 to TRBJ2-3; the match to TRBD2 covers 8 bases. The TCR was taken from a woman under 40 with Graves disease. The CDR3 spells CASSAPPGGTDTQYF. CDR3 nucleotides: TGCGCCAGCAGCGCACCCCCGGGGGGGACAGATACGCAGTATTTT.